Described below is a single T cell receptor (beta chain) sequence and its context. Clones were read by immunoSEQ multiplex PCR, and TCRdb kept only the in-frame ones, dropping some. The data show more than 65,000 clones, about four fifths seen once. This CDR3 is built from 18 residues. The trim removed 5 bases at V and 4 bases at J, leaving 12 bases unmatched. The germline V gene has CDR1 SGHVS and CDR2 FQNEAQ. The sample originates from a study of blood T cell repertoires in COVID-19. Study information: The United States, Italy and Spain provided the acute and convalescent COVID-19 samples.

This clonotype was obtained from a woman of 80 years or more with acute or convalescent COVID-19. Sequenced material: peripheral blood. The chain combines TRBV7-8 with TRBJ1-5; 12 bases agree with TRBD1. The CDR3 here is CASSPYTGQGAVNQPQHF. CDR3 nucleotides: TGTGCCAGCAGCCCATATACGGGACAGGGGGCAGTTAATCAGCCCCAGCATTTT. Full variable domain (rest looked up from reference TRBV7-8 and TRBJ1-5): GAGVSQSPRYKVAKRGQDVALRCDPISGHVSLFWYQQALGQGPEFLTYFQNEAQLDKSGLPSDRFFAERPEGSVSTLKIQRTQQEDSAVYLCASSPYTGQGAVNQPQHFGDGTRLSIL.